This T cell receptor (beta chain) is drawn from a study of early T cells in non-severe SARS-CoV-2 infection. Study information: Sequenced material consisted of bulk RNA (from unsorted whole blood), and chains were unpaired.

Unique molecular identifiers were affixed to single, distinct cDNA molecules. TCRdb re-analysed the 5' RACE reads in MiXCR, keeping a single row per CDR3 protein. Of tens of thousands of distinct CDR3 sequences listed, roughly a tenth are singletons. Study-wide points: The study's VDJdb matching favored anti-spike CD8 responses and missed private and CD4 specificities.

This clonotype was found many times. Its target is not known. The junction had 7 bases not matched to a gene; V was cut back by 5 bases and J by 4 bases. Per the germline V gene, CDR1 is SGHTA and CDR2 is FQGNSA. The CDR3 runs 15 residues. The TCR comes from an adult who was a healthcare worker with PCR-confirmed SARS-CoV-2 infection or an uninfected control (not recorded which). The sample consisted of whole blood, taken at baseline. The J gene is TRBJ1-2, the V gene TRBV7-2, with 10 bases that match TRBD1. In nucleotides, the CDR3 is TGTGCCAGCAGCCCAGGACAGGGGGTTTCCTATGGCTACACCTTC. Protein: CASSPGQGVSYGYTF.